The clone carrying this TCR beta chain was detected only a few times. The antigen is undetermined. Each sample had two DNA replicates, about 0.47 ug blood or approximately 1.5 ug tissue. Some clones are missing from TCRdb's copy, which holds only in-frame ones; the method was immunoSEQ multiplex PCR. This table has some 47,000 clones, about 83% appearing once. The sample comes from a study of early stage breast cancer tumors. Study outcomes and limitations: Enriched TCRB sequences shared across patients were mostly commonly generated sequences.

This CDR3 is built from 16 residues. Per germline, CDR1 LGHNA and CDR2 YSLEER. The ends lost 0 bases at V and 3 bases at J; junction bases unmatched: 6. This chain connects TRBV4-3 to TRBJ2-7, with 9 bases matching TRBD2. Sequences were obtained from blood. This TCR derives from a person aged 50-59 years with breast cancer. The CDR3 region is CASSQERSSGVYEQYF. CDR3 nucleotide sequence: TGCGCCAGCAGCCAAGAGAGGTCTAGCGGGGTCTACGAGCAGTACTTC.